This TCR beta chain was sequenced in a study of T cell responses to AZD1222 COVID-19 vaccine. Study-wide points: None of the repertoires were sampled until the peak T cell response had passed. Most donors were white British and more were female, and clonal diversity was possibly underestimated. Spike-wide coverage was observed for vaccine-associated CD4 TCRs, with dominant responses at 160-218 and 743-854. Only a handful of AZD1222 recipients, roughly 6 in all, had baseline seropositivity.

CDR3 length: 11 amino acids. V was pared by 0 bases and J by 7 bases, with 0 bases between. The germline V gene has CDR1 SEHNR and CDR2 FQNEAQ (reference sequence). Sequencing was performed with immunoSEQ multiplex PCR; in TCRdb, only in-frame clones are kept and a portion is missing. Here the sample spans some 200,000 clones, about 92% being singletons. This clone was recorded once. Its cognate antigen is unknown. This clonotype was obtained from an adult in good health. The specimen was peripheral blood, collected on day 0 of MenACWY control vaccination. V is TRBV7-9 and J is TRBJ2-2, with unresolved D. The CDR3 protein is CASSLAGELFF. In nucleotides, the CDR3 is TGTGCCAGCAGCTTAGCCGGGGAGCTGTTTTTT.